The clone carrying this TCR beta chain was seen a handful of times. Its antigen is undetermined. RNA, once extracted, was reverse transcribed into cDNA for use as the sequencing template. Sequenced by immunoSEQ multiplex PCR; TCRdb stores in-frame clones only, minus some. This sample has 250,000 to 300,000 clones, with over 45% found just once. Treatment denoted: oral pan-JAK inhibitor, 5-10 mg twice daily. This entry is derived from a study of CD8+ T cells in alopecia areata. The study's findings and limits: The study found TCR sharing across patients less clear than in mice, possibly for HLA reasons. Just one nonresponder means the tie between baseline CD8+ expansion and response stays uncertain.

Trimming stripped 7 bases from V and 0 bases from J, with 15 bases between. Germline lookup yields CDR1 SQVTM and CDR2 ANQGSEA. The CDR3 has 14 residues. The sample was CD4+ T cells sorted from blood, taken at week 24, from a patient treated with tofacitinib. The TCR originated in a human donor with alopecia areata. The chain is built from TRBV29-1 and TRBJ1-1; D not resolved. The CDR3 spells CSAGRNNMNTEAFF. The CDR3 DNA reads as TGCAGCGCGGGCAGGAATAACATGAACACTGAAGCTTTCTTT.